The T cell receptor beta chain under discussion was sequenced for a study of cytomegalovirus exposure and HLA in healthy donors. 13 Jbeta primers and 60 Vbeta primers were used for the PCR. Repertoires were generated with immunoSEQ multiplex PCR, while TCRdb's copy carries only in-frame clones and drops some. The repertoire holds 220,000 or so clones, 60% to 80% seen once, with 1.8% in the top ten. The sample was PBMCs. The receptor comes from a woman aged 25 to 39 in good health and CMV-seronegative.

CDR3 in DNA: TGTGCCAGCAGCGTAGGACAGGGGGCAAAGGATGAGCAGTTCTTC. Translation: CASSVGQGAKDEQFF. The chain joins TRBV9 to TRBJ2-1; TRBD1 matches 10 bases. Trimming took 0 bases from V and 8 from J; bases not matched to a gene: 5. The CDR3 is 15 residues long. CDR1 is SGDLS and CDR2 is YYNGEE in the germline V gene.